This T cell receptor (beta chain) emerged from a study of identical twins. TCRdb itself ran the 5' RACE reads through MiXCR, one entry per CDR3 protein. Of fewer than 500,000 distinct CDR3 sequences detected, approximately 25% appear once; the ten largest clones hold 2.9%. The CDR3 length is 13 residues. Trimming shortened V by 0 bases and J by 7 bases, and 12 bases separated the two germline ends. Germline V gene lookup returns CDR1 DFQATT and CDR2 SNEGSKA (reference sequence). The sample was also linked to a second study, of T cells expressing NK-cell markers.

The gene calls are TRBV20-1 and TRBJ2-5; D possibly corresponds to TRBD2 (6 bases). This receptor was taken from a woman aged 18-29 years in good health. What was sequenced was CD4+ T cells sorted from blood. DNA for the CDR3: TGCAGTGCTAGAGACGCCCGGGGGACGACCCAGTACTTC. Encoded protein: CSARDARGTTQYF.